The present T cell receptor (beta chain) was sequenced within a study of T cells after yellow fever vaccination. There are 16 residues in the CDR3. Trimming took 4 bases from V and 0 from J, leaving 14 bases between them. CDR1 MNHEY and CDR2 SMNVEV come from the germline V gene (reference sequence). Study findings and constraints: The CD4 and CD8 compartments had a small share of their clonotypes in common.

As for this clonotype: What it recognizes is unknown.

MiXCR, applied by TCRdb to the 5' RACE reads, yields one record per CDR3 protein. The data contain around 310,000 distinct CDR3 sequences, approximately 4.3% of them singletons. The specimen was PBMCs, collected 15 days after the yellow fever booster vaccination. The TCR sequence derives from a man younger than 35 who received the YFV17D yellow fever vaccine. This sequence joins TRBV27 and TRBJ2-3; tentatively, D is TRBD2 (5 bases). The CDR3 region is CASSSRGRTSTDTQYF. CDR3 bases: TGTGCCAGCAGTTCCCGAGGGCGGACTAGCACAGATACGCAGTATTTT.